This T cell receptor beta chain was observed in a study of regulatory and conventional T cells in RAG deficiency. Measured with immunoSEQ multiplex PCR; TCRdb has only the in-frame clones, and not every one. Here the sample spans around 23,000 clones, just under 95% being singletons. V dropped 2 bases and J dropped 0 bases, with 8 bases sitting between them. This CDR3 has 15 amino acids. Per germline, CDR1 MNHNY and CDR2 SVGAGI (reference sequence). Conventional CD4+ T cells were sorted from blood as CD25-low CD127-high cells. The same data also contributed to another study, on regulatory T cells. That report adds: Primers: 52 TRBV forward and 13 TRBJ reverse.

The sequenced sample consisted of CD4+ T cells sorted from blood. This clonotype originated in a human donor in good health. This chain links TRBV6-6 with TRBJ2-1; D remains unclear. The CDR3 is CASSYEASSYNEQFF. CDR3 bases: TGTGCCAGCAGTTACGAGGCCAGCTCCTACAATGAGCAGTTCTTC.